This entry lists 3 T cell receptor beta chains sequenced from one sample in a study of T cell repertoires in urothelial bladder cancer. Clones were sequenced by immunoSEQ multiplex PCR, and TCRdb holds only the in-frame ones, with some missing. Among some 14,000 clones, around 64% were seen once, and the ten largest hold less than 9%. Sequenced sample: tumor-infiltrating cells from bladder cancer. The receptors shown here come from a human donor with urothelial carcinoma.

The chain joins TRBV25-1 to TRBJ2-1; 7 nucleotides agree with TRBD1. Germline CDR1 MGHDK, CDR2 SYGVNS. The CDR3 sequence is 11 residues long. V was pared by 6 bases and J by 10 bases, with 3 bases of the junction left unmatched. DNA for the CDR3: TGTGCCAGCAGGACAGGGAGCGAGCAGTTCTTC. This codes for CASRTGSEQFF.

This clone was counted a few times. The CDR3 here is CASSLGTGVHGYTF. The CDR3 DNA follows: TGTGCCAGCAGCCTAGGGACAGGGGTACATGGCTACACCTTC. V usage is TRBV7-9 and J usage is TRBJ1-2, with 10 bases that match TRBD1. Germline-derived CDR1 and CDR2 are SEHNR and FQNEAQ (reference sequence). Trimming cost V 5 bases and J 6 bases; bases outside gene matches: 6. The CDR3 contains 14 residues. Combining the CDR3 with reference TRBV7-9 and TRBJ1-2 gives the whole variable domain DTGVSQNPRHKITKRGQNVTFRCDPISEHNRLYWYRQTLGQGPEFLTYFQNEAQLEKSRLLSDRFSAERPKGSFSTLEIQRTEQGDSAMYLCASSLGTGVHGYTFGSGTRLTVV.

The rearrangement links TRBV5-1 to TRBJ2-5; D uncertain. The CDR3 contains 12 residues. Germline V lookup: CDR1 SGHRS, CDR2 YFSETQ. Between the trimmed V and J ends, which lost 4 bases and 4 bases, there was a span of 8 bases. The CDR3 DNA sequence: TGCGCCAGCAGCCCCGATGGAGAGACCCAGTACTTC. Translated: CASSPDGETQYF.